This TCR beta chain was recovered during a study of shared clonotypes between healthy human individuals. Researchers partitioned CD4+ cells into CD45RA+ naive and CD45RA-negative memory subsets. Study-wide results and caveats: Enrolling few donors narrowed the genetic and exposure-history diversity that was represented.

Regarding this clone: Its antigen is still unknown.

TCRdb keeps only in-frame clones here, not all; method: immunoSEQ multiplex PCR. The repertoire has about 960,000 clones, approximately 76% of them found once; the top ten carry around 1.5%. The V segment lost 2 bases and the J segment 4 bases; nucleotides outside the gene matches: 4. The CDR3 is 15 residues long. The germline V gene encodes CDR1 SGHNT and CDR2 YYREEE (reference sequence). The sequencing input was memory CD4+ T cells sorted from blood. The sample's subset: CD45RA-negative fraction. This receptor was obtained from a man aged 18-30 years in good health. The chain couples TRBV5-4 to TRBJ2-7; 12 nucleotides line up with TRBD2. The CDR3, as DNA: TGTGCCAGCAGCTTAACTAGCGGGGGGATATACGAGCAGTACTTC. This encodes CASSLTSGGIYEQYF. Together with reference TRBV5-4 and TRBJ2-7, the CDR3 gives the full variable domain: ETGVTQSPTHLIKTRGQQVTLRCSSQSGHNTVSWYQQALGQGPQFIFQYYREEENGRGNFPPRFSGLQFPNYSSELNVNALELDDSALYLCASSLTSGGIYEQYFGPGTRLTVT.